The 3 T cell receptor beta chains below were found in one sample sequenced in a study of T cells in Graves' hyperthyroidism and ophthalmopathy. TCR beta CDR3 regions were amplified from RNA transcripts. HTBI primers were used for first-round RT-PCR of the TCR CDR3. TCRdb recomputed calls from the multiplex PCR reads with MiXCR, one row per CDR3 protein. Counted here are 500,000 to 700,000 distinct CDR3 sequences, around 15% occurring once; the ten biggest clones make up approximately 20%. Sequencing was performed on blood. The receptor set was obtained from a woman between 18 and 30 years old with Graves' hyperthyroidism.

This clonotype was seen more than once but under ten times. The J gene is TRBJ1-5, the V gene TRBV4-3, with D unresolved. Germline V gives CDR1 LGHNA, CDR2 YSLEER. V dropped 4 bases and J dropped 2 bases, with 12 bases sitting between them. CDR3 length equals 15 residues. The DNA of the CDR3 is TGCGCCAGCAGCCCGGCTCGGGCCGGCAATCAGCCCCAGCATTTT. Translated: CASSPARAGNQPQHF.

The chain combines TRBV5-1 with TRBJ1-2, with D uncertain. This CDR3 is built from 15 residues. Germline CDR1 and CDR2: SGHRS and YFSETQ. The V end lost 0 bases, the J end lost 4 bases, and 13 bases lay between the germline ends. In DNA, the CDR3 is TGCGCCAGCAGCTTGGGGCGAAGTTTCACCTATGGCTACACCTTC. Translated, it gives CASSLGRSFTYGYTF.

This clonotype has more than one count but fewer than ten. CDR3 nucleotide sequence: TGTGCCAGCAGACACGAGGGCAGTTTCATGCCCCTCCACTTT. Residues: CASRHEGSFMPLHF. This chain uses TRBV27 with TRBJ1-6; D unclear. Germline-derived CDR1 and CDR2 are MNHEY and SMNVEV (reference sequence). The V end lost 6 bases, the J end lost 13 bases, and 19 bases lay between the germline ends. This CDR3 comprises 14 residues.